A selection of T cell receptor beta chains follows, all from one sample in a study of memory CD4+ T cells and cytomegalovirus serostatus. Produced via immunoSEQ multiplex PCR; TCRdb's table is partial and in-frame only. The sample has tens of thousands of clones; approximately 77% are singletons. Specimen: memory CD4+ T cells from blood. The receptor set was obtained from an adult in good health and CMV-seronegative. Some clones in this sample may be carry-over from other donors' samples. CDR3s include the opening cysteine and the closing phenylalanine or tryptophan. The D gene is left open where the match is weak. Some rows have no size entry. The others give once, few or many, or a class for an expanded clone.

TRBJ1-1 TRBV2 few 13 TRBD1 CASRTGGGGEAFF
TRBJ2-3 TRBV5-4 . 17 . CASSYRRAHRDTDTQYF
TRBJ2-6 TRBV7-9 . 14 . CASSWRTGANVLTF
TRBJ1-2 TRBV27 . 12 . CASSFVGGGYTF
TRBJ1-1 TRBV7-6 . 13 . CASSLARGNEAFF
TRBJ2-7 TRBV5-6 . 14 . CASSLGSRGYEQYF
TRBJ1-4 TRBV5-1 . 16 . CASSLEPGRRNEKLFF
TRBJ2-2 TRBV10-3 . 14 . CAISELKNTGELFF
TRBJ2-1 TRBV6-6 . 15 TRBD2 CASSYSGGSSNEQFF
TRBJ1-5 TRBV20-1 . 11 . CSARVGRAEHF
TRBJ1-1 TRBV6-1 . 16 . CASSEGWGNPNTEAFF
TRBJ2-7 TRBV6-6 once 12 . CASSPGESEQYF
TRBJ1-1 TRBV6-5 few 13 . CASSYSRAAEAFF
TRBJ1-2 TRBV5-5 few 15 . CASSSTGTDNYGYTF
TRBJ2-1 TRBV18 . 13 . CASSREAYNEQFF
TRBJ2-3 TRBV7-9 once 18 . CASSSDTLSLPSTDTQYF
TRBJ1-6 TRBV6-1 . 15 . CASSDYGHSNSPLHF
TRBJ2-3 TRBV2 . 15 . CASSVFGGLGDTQYF
TRBJ2-4 TRBV30 . 15 . CAWSSGQGVGNIQYF
TRBJ2-3 TRBV4-3 . 17 TRBD2 CASSQQVSGAFTDTQYF
TRBJ2-1 TRBV15 . 15 . CATSRAGTGNNEQFF
TRBJ2-1 TRBV18 once 13 . CASSPGNNNEQFF
TRBJ1-4 TRBV15 few 15 . CAAGGGLVSNEKLFF
TRBJ1-5 TRBV28 . 16 . CASSRYGTSSNQPQHF
TRBJ2-7 TRBV2 . 14 TRBD1 CASTSQGQGSEQYF
TRBJ1-2 TRBV15 . 17 TRBD1 CATSSNRGLGGNNGYTF
TRBJ2-7 TRBV5-1 . 17 TRBD1 CASSLFGTGGFSYEQYF
TRBJ1-5 TRBV5-1 . 15 . CASSLTTGSNQPQHF
TRBJ1-2 TRBV6-1 . 14 TRBD1 CASTMGDSRYGYTF
TRBJ1-1 TRBV10-3 . 14 TRBD1 CAISDGTGGAEAFF
TRBJ2-7 TRBV7-2 . 17 TRBD2 CASSDVGLAGFLYEQYF
TRBJ2-1 TRBV18 . 14 TRBD2 CASSLAGAAGEQFF
TRBJ2-3 TRBV7-6 . 12 . CASSHGGDTQYF
TRBJ2-3 TRBV21-1 . 12 . CAVPQLADTQYF
TRBJ1-3 TRBV20-1 . 11 . CSAGPGNTIYF
TRBJ2-7 TRBV29-1 . 13 . CSVLHSYSYEQYF
TRBJ1-2 TRBV7-9 . 16 . CASSLDDILANYGYTF
TRBJ2-2 TRBV19 once 17 . CASRRKQGAPNTGELFF
TRBJ2-5 TRBV9 . 15 . CASSVGQGERETQYF
TRBJ1-2 TRBV7-9 . 14 TRBD1 CASSTGQGAGGYTF
TRBJ2-7 TRBV21-1 . 14 . CASSARPVGYEQYF
TRBJ1-1 TRBV29-1 . 11 . CSVDSGSEAFF
TRBJ1-1 TRBV6-5 once 15 . CASRPFGGPGTEAFF
TRBJ2-4 TRBV4-1 . 15 . CASSSGFGAKNIQYF
TRBJ1-5 TRBV5-8 . 15 TRBD1 CASSVDRSRNQPQHF
TRBJ1-1 TRBV7-9 . 14 . CASSSGFSNTEAFF
TRBJ1-2 TRBV25-1 . 14 . CASSLSVANYGYTF
TRBJ2-1 TRBV5-1 few 15 . CASSSTSGLYNEQFF
TRBJ2-7 TRBV7-9 . 14 . CASTLDGNTYEQYF
TRBJ2-3 TRBV6-1 . 14 . CASSEVPGTDTQYF
TRBJ1-6 TRBV19 . 14 . CASNLGTPNSPLHF
TRBJ1-1 TRBV5-1 few 15 . CASSLDPGGGTEAFF
TRBJ2-6 TRBV2 . 16 . CASSRDLLSGANVLTF
TRBJ1-2 TRBV4-2 . 16 . CASSQDPGDINYGYTF
TRBJ2-3 TRBV7-6 once 13 . CASSLGRGDTQYF
TRBJ2-3 TRBV9 . 14 . CASSVAPTTDTQYF